This TCR beta chain was retrieved from a study of T cell clonotyping in hematopoietic cell transplantation. Sequencing was performed with immunoSEQ multiplex PCR; in TCRdb, only in-frame clones are kept and a portion is missing. This sample has over 15,000 clones; 80% to 90% occur once, and the top ten carry 4% to 5.5%. Germline V lookup: CDR1 SGHVS, CDR2 FQNEAQ. CDR3 length: 13 residues. V was shortened by 10 bases and J by 6 bases, with 19 bases between the two germline ends. Whole-study results and caveats: No sorting was done, leaving CD4 and CD8 contributions mixed. Graft donor and pretransplant recipient Inverse Simpson Index values predicted broader posttransplant TCR diversity. Pathologically expanded recipient clonotypes increased progressively from day 30 to day 180 as diversity fell.

Worth noting for this clone: Its antigen remains unidentified.

This chain joins TRBV7-8 and TRBJ2-7; D possibly matches TRBD1 or TRBD2 (6 bases each). Specimen: peripheral blood mononuclear cells. The TCR was taken from a middle-aged woman in good health. Some clones in this sample may be carry-over from other donors' samples. The CDR3, as DNA: TGTGCCACCAGAAGGGGGGAGGTGGGCGAGCAGTACTTC. Translation: CATRRGEVGEQYF.